Below are 28 T cell receptor beta chains sequenced from a single sample in a study of blood T cell repertoires in COVID-19. This table comes from immunoSEQ multiplex PCR, and its TCRdb copy is limited to in-frame clones, with some not included. The sample lists 350,000 to 400,000 clones, around 89% occurring once. Sequenced material: PBMCs or T cells enriched from blood (not recorded which). These receptors were collected from a woman in her 30s with acute COVID-19.

The J gene is TRBJ2-2, the V gene TRBV11-2; 7 positions agree with TRBD1. CDR1 SGHAT and CDR2 FQNNGV come from the germline V gene. Losses at the gene ends were 6 bases for V and 5 bases for J; bases not matched to a gene: 6. The CDR3 covers 14 residues. The CDR3 nucleotides read TGTGCCAGCAGGGGGACAGACGGAACCGGGGAGCTGTTTTTT. Its protein product is CASRGTDGTGELFF.

The chain links TRBV12-5 to TRBJ2-7; D is unresolved. The CDR3 is 15 amino acids. The germline V gene has CDR1 LGHNT and CDR2 FRNRAP. The ends were cut back, 0 bases at V and 0 bases at J, with 9 bases in the middle. The CDR3 DNA sequence: TGTGCTAGTGGTTTGGTAGCCCCGAGCTCCTACGAGCAGTACTTC. It translates to CASGLVAPSSYEQYF.

The rearrangement uses TRBV4-3 and TRBJ2-1, with D possibly TRBD1 on 5 matching bases. The germline gives CDR1 LGHNA, CDR2 YSLEER. V lost 0 bases and J lost 0, with 9 bases in between. The length of the CDR3 is 16 residues. The CDR3 region is CASSQDSGFSYNEQFF. The CDR3, as DNA: TGCGCCAGCAGCCAAGATTCAGGGTTCTCCTACAATGAGCAGTTCTTC.

The J gene is TRBJ2-7, the V gene TRBV7-3, with a tentative D call TRBD1 (6 bases). The germline gives CDR1 SGHTA, CDR2 FQGTGA. The CDR3 is 16 residues long. The V and J ends lost 1 base and 2 bases respectively, with 15 bases between them. The CDR3 DNA reads as TGTGCCAGCAGCTTAATATGGACAGCGAAAACCTACGAGCAGTACTTC. Its protein product is CASSLIWTAKTYEQYF.

This clone came up once. The chain combines TRBV19 with TRBJ2-1, with 8 positions matching TRBD1. The CDR3 runs to 15 residues. The germline V gene encodes CDR1 LNHDA and CDR2 SQIVND (reference sequence). Trimming at V came to 3 bases and at J to 5 bases, leaving 6 bases not matched to a gene. For the CDR3, the DNA is TGTGCCAGTAGTATTAGCAGGGGGCGAAACAATGAGCAGTTCTTC. Its protein product is CASSISRGRNNEQFF.

V is TRBV28 and J is TRBJ2-7; a weak D match, TRBD1 (6 bases). The CDR3 is 15 residues long. V was pared by 5 bases and J by 1 base, with 15 bases between. Germline values: CDR1 MDHEN, CDR2 SYDVKM. CDR3 nucleotides: TGTGCCAGCAGTACCAATTACAGGGAATCCTACGAGCAGTACTTC. Amino acid sequence: CASSTNYRESYEQYF.

The chain carries TRBV5-1 and TRBJ1-1, with unresolved D. Per germline, CDR1 SGHRS and CDR2 YFSETQ. The CDR3 spans 16 residues. V lost 4 bases and J lost 8, with 24 bases in between. The CDR3 is CASSQSPGLALFEAFF. Here the CDR3 DNA reads TGCGCCAGCAGCCAGAGTCCAGGACTCGCACTTTTCGAAGCTTTCTTT.

The chain carries TRBV5-6 and TRBJ2-7; D is possibly TRBD1 (5 bases). The CDR3 is made up of 12 amino acids. The ends were cut back, 2 bases at V and 3 bases at J, with 6 bases in the middle. Germline V gene lookup returns CDR1 SGHDT and CDR2 YYEEEE. The CDR3 is CASSLGVYEQYF. The DNA for the CDR3 is TGTGCCAGCAGCTTAGGGGTCTACGAGCAGTACTTC.

The rearrangement uses TRBV5-8 and TRBJ2-7, with TRBD1 matching 10 bases. Germline V CDR1 and CDR2: SGHTS, YDEGEE. The CDR3 sequence is 13 residues long. The V segment lost 3 bases and the J segment 3 bases; nucleotides outside the gene matches: 0. CDR3 nucleotide sequence: TGTGCCAGCAGCTGGGACAGGGGCTACGAGCAGTACTTC. Amino acid sequence: CASSWDRGYEQYF.

This clone was detected only a few times. The chain combines TRBV7-9 with TRBJ2-2; 8 bases match TRBD2. The CDR3 runs to 18 residues. Unmatched junction bases numbered 9, after V lost 1 base and J lost 2 bases. CDR1 is SEHNR, CDR2 FQNEAQ, per germline (reference sequence). The CDR3 protein is CASSLGVIAGINTGELFF. The DNA for the CDR3 is TGTGCCAGCAGCTTAGGAGTGATAGCGGGGATCAACACCGGGGAGCTGTTTTTT.

The V and J genes are TRBV24-1 and TRBJ2-2; D is uncertain. V was cut by 9 bases and J by 7 bases, with 11 bases left in between. The length of the CDR3 is 12 residues. CDR1 is KGHDR and CDR2 is SFDVKD in the germline V gene. The CDR3 region has the DNA TGTGCCACCCGAGGCGCCGGCGGGGAGCTGTTTTTT. This gives the protein CATRGAGGELFF.

The chain recombines TRBV7-2 with TRBJ2-5, with TRBD2 matching over 10 bases. This CDR3 has 15 residues. Looked up from germline, CDR1 is SGHTA and CDR2 is FQGNSA. J gave up 5 bases and V 3 bases, and 6 bases lay outside the gene matches. The CDR3 sequence: CASSLIGLAEETQYF. CDR3 DNA: TGTGCCAGCAGCTTGATCGGACTAGCGGAGGAGACCCAGTACTTC.

The gene calls are TRBV12-3 or TRBV12-4 and TRBJ1-2; tentatively, D is TRBD1 (6 bases). CDR3 length equals 13 residues. Trimming cost V 4 bases and J 6 bases, with 12 bases left between them. CDR3 residues: CASSSTGFDGYTF. The CDR3 DNA follows: TGTGCCAGCAGTTCAACAGGGTTCGATGGCTACACCTTC.

The genes are TRBV15 and TRBJ2-5; unclear D gene. Germline CDR1 LNHNV, CDR2 YYDKDF (reference sequence). V gave up 0 bases and J gave up 2 bases, with 7 bases separating them. The CDR3 runs to 14 residues. CDR3 region: CATSREKTQETQYF. CDR3 nucleotide sequence: TGTGCCACCAGCAGAGAGAAAACTCAAGAGACCCAGTACTTC.

The chain joins TRBV12-3 or TRBV12-4 to TRBJ2-1; D is ambiguous. This CDR3 spans 11 amino acids. Trimming removed 6 bases from V and 7 bases from J, with 7 bases in between. The CDR3 DNA sequence: TGTGCCAGCAGGACATTTAATGAGCAGTTCTTC. It codes for CASRTFNEQFF.

J is TRBJ1-6 and V is TRBV2, with 9 bases lining up with TRBD1. Looked up from germline, CDR1 is SNHLY and CDR2 is FYNNEI. J was trimmed by 7 bases and V by 3 bases; bases with no gene match: 4. The CDR3 covers 15 residues. CDR3 in DNA: TGTGCCAGCAGTGACAGGACAGGGGTAAATTCACCCCTCCACTTT. This translates into CASSDRTGVNSPLHF.

The chain carries TRBV30 and TRBJ2-3; TRBD1 matches 7 bases. CDR3 length: 15 residues. J lost 5 bases, V lost 3 bases, and 11 bases had no gene match. CDR1 GTSNPN and CDR2 SVGIG come from the germline V gene (reference sequence). The CDR3 sequence is CAWSVRQGTVDTQYF. Here the CDR3 DNA reads TGTGCCTGGAGCGTCAGACAGGGTACTGTAGATACGCAGTATTTT.

This chain connects TRBV3-1 (or the pseudogene TRBV3-2) to TRBJ2-3, with 8 bases lining up with TRBD1. Germline CDR1 and CDR2: LGHDT and YNNKEL (reference sequence). The V segment lost 4 bases and the J segment 4 bases; nucleotides outside the gene matches: 10. The CDR3 has 16 residues. The CDR3 region has the DNA TGTGCCAGCAGCCTAGCCGGGACAGGCTTCTCAGATACGCAGTATTTT. Translated, it gives CASSLAGTGFSDTQYF.

J is TRBJ1-2 and V is TRBV27; TRBD1 aligns across 7 bases. Trimming cost V 6 bases and J 6 bases; bases outside gene matches: 22. The CDR3 runs 18 residues. Germline V gene lookup returns CDR1 MNHEY and CDR2 SMNVEV (reference sequence). The CDR3 DNA is TGTGCCAGCAGCGGGATGGGGGACAGAGTAAGGTTGGGGAATGGCTACACCTTC. Residues: CASSGMGDRVRLGNGYTF.

This chain joins TRBV5-1 and TRBJ2-3, with 12 positions matching TRBD2. CDR1 and CDR2 from the germline V gene are SGHRS and YFSETQ. CDR3 length: 15 residues. With V trimmed by 5 bases and J by 6 bases, 7 bases remained unmatched. Written as DNA, the CDR3 is TGCGCCAGCAGTCTCGGACTAGCGGGGTTGGATACGCAGTATTTT. Its protein product is CASSLGLAGLDTQYF.

The V call is TRBV7-8, the J call TRBJ1-3; perhaps TRBD1 as D (5 bases). Trimming left V 4 bases short and J 3 bases short, with 13 bases between. CDR1 is SGHVS, CDR2 FQNEAQ, per germline. The CDR3 is 15 residues long. CDR3 in amino acids: CASSYQGLLGNTIYF. In nucleotides, the CDR3 is TGTGCCAGCAGCTACCAGGGTCTGCTTGGAAACACCATATATTTT.

The chain is built from TRBV19 and TRBJ1-4; the D gene is possibly TRBD1 (5 bases). The CDR3 is 14 residues long. From germline, CDR1 is LNHDA and CDR2 SQIVND (reference sequence). V gave up 8 bases and J gave up 1 base, with 11 bases separating them. CDR3 nucleotides: TGTGCCAGTGGCCGGAGGGGAACTAATGAAAAACTGTTTTTT. It specifies CASGRRGTNEKLFF.

This clone was observed a few times. The genes are TRBV19 and TRBJ2-7; the D gene is possibly TRBD1 (6 bases). Germline V lookup: CDR1 LNHDA, CDR2 SQIVND (reference sequence). Trimming pared 4 bases from V and 1 base from J, leaving 17 bases between. The CDR3 covers 16 residues. The CDR3 DNA sequence: TGTGCCAGTAGTAACAACCAGGGGTATTCGTCCTACGAGCAGTACTTC. This codes for CASSNNQGYSSYEQYF.

This clone was observed once. The chain couples TRBV6-5 to TRBJ2-1, with a possible D match to TRBD1 (6 bases). The CDR3 sequence is 16 residues long. Germline CDR1 and CDR2: MNHEY and SVGAGI. Deletions cut 4 bases from V and 1 base from J, with 14 bases between. CDR3 nucleotides: TGTGCCAGCAGTTGGACCGGGACACCTTCCTACAATGAGCAGTTCTTC. Its translation: CASSWTGTPSYNEQFF.

This chain uses TRBV27 with TRBJ2-1; 9 nucleotides line up with TRBD1. CDR3 size: 19 residues. Trimming at V came to 2 bases and at J to 0 bases, leaving 11 bases not matched to a gene. Germline CDR1 reads MNHEY; CDR2 reads SMNVEV (reference sequence). CDR3 in amino acids: CASSLERQGGLSSYNEQFF. In nucleotides, the CDR3 is TGTGCCAGCAGTTTAGAACGACAGGGGGGCCTTAGCTCCTACAATGAGCAGTTCTTC.

This sequence joins TRBV7-9 and TRBJ2-1; D is uncertain. This CDR3 has 12 residues. Trimming left V 5 bases short and J 6 bases short, with 8 bases between. From germline, CDR1 is SEHNR and CDR2 FQNEAQ (reference sequence). CDR3 in amino acids: CASSLTPNEQFF. CDR3 sequence (DNA): TGTGCCAGCAGCCTGACACCCAATGAGCAGTTCTTC.

Only a few counts were recorded for this clone. Additional DNA sequences in this sample encode the identical CDR3. The chain uses TRBV5-1 and TRBJ2-7; D is uncertain. The CDR3 spans 11 residues. The V gene's germline CDR1 is SGHRS and CDR2 YFSETQ. V was pared by 1 base and J by 7 bases, with 6 bases between. The CDR3 here is CASSLTGEQYF. The CDR3 DNA reads as TGCGCCAGCAGCTTGACCGGGGAGCAGTACTTC.

To note about this clone: Distinct nucleotide sequences in the sample also encode this CDR3. V is TRBV24-1 and J is TRBJ2-7; 8 bases agree with TRBD1. The V and J ends lost 3 bases and 6 bases, in that order; junction bases with no gene match: 6. The CDR3 sequence is 14 residues long. In germline, CDR1 is KGHDR, CDR2 SFDVKD. The CDR3, as DNA: TGTGCCACCAGTGATCCCGGGACAGGAGGCGAGCAGTACTTC. This translates into CATSDPGTGGEQYF.